Many counts were recorded for the clone carrying this TCR beta chain. Its target is unknown. The CDR3 runs 14 residues. V lost 3 bases and J lost 14, with 23 bases in between. CDR1 SGHRS and CDR2 YFSETQ come from the germline V gene. Semi-nested PCR with Nested Universal Primer A followed constant-region reverse priming of full-length variable regions. TCRdb independently ran MiXCR on the 5' RACE reads; one entry per CDR3 protein. Among tens of thousands of distinct CDR3 sequences listed, just under 30% were seen once. Study results and caveats: Tumor Tregs overlapped most with tumor, then blood, naive CD4+ cells.

Memory CD4+ cells were defined as CD4+CD45RO+CD25-. Input material: memory CD4+ T cells sorted from a lymph node. Regarding subset: memory CD4+ T cells, CD4+CD45RO+CD25-. The chain uses TRBV5-1 and TRBJ1-2, with a tentative D call TRBD1 (6 bases). This TCR came from a female donor with breast cancer. The CDR3 DNA is TGCGCCAGCAGCTCCGGACAGAGCCCTGGGTCTAGGACCTTC. Its protein is CASSSGQSPGSRTF. Supplemented by reference TRBV5-1 and TRBJ1-2, the full variable domain reads KAGVTQTPRYLIKTRGQQVTLSCSPISGHRSVSWYQQTPGQGLQFLFEYFSETQRNKGNFPGRFSGRQFSNSRSEMNVSTLELGDSALYLCASSSGQSPGSRTFGSGTRLTVV.